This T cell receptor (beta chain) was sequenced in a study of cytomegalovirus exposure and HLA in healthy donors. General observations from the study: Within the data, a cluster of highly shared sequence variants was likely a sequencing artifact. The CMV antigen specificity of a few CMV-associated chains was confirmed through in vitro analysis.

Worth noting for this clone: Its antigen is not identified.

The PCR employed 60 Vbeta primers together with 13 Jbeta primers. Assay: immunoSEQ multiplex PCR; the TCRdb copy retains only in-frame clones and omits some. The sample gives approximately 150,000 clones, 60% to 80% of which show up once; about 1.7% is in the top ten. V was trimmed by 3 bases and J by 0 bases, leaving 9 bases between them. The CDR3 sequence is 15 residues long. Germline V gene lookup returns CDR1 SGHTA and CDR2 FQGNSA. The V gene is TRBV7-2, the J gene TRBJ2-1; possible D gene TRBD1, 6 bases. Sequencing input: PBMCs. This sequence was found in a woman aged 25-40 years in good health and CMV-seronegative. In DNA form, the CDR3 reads TGTGCCAGCAGCTTCGGACAGAGCTCCTACAATGAGCAGTTCTTC. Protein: CASSFGQSSYNEQFF.